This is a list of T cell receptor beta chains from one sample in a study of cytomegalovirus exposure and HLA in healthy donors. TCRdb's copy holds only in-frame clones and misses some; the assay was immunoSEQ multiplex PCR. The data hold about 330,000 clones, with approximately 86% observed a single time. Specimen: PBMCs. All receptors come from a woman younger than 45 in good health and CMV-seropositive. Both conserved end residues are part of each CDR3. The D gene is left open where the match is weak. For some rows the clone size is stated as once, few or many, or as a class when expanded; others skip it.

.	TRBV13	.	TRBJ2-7	CASSWVREGVYEQYF	TGTGCCAGCAGCTGGGTGAGGGAAGGGGTCTACGAGCAGTACTTC
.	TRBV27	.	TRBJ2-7	CASSLTGTTIRGQYF	TGTGCCAGCAGTTTAACCGGGACAACTATACGAGGGCAGTACTTC
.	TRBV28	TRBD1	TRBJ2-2	CASSHAPGQGNGELFF	TGTGCCAGCAGTCACGCGCCGGGACAGGGGAACGGGGAGCTGTTTTTT
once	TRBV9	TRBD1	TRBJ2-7	CASSASGQPYEQYF	TGTGCCAGCAGCGCCTCGGGACAGCCCTACGAGCAGTACTTC
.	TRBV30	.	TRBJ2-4	CAWSVRGVLAKNIQYF	TGTGCCTGGAGTGTACGTGGGGTATTAGCCAAAAACATTCAGTACTTC
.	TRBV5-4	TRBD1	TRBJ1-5	CASSLTGESNQPQHF	TGTGCCAGCAGCTTGACAGGGGAGAGCAATCAGCCCCAGCATTTT
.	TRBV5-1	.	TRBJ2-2	CASSPGVGRTNTGELFF	TGCGCCAGCAGCCCAGGAGTCGGCAGAACGAACACCGGGGAGCTGTTTTTT
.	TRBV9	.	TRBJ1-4	CASSVGGKNEKLFF	TGTGCCAGCAGCGTAGGAGGAAAAAATGAAAAACTGTTTTTT
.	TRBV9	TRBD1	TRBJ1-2	CASSTGGGGAGYGYTF	TGTGCCAGCAGCACCGGGGGAGGGGGCGCGGGCTATGGCTACACCTTC
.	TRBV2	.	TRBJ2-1	CASIQMTRNNEQFF	TGTGCCAGCATCCAAATGACTAGGAACAATGAGCAGTTCTTC
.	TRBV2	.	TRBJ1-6	CASSSPTSSYNSPLHF	TGTGCCAGCAGTAGCCCCACTAGCTCCTATAATTCACCCCTCCACTTT
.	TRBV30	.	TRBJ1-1	CAWSVLGTEAFF	TGTGCCTGGAGTGTACTGGGGACTGAAGCTTTCTTT
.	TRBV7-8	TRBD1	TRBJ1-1	CATLGQGFTEAFF	TGTGCCACCCTAGGACAGGGGTTCACTGAAGCTTTCTTT
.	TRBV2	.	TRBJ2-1	CASSRTDDLYNEQFF	TGTGCCAGCAGTCGGACGGACGATCTATACAATGAGCAGTTCTTC
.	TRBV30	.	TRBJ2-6	CAWSPMTRANVLTF	TGTGCCTGGAGTCCCATGACCCGGGCCAACGTCCTGACTTTC
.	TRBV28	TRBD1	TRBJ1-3	CASSGQGVGNTIYF	TGTGCCAGCAGCGGACAGGGGGTAGGGAACACCATATATTTT
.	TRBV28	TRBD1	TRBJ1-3	CASSLKWDSVYSLSGNTIYF	TGTGCCAGCAGTCTCAAGTGGGACAGCGTTTACTCCCTCTCTGGAAACACCATATATTTT
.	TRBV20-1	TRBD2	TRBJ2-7	CSAPTSVEQYF	TGCAGTGCTCCGACTAGCGTCGAGCAGTACTTC
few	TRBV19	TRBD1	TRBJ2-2	CASCFDRVTGELFF	TGTGCCAGTTGCTTCGACAGGGTCACCGGGGAGCTGTTTTTT
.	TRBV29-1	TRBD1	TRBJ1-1	CSAPGQGGANTEAFF	TGCAGCGCCCCGGGACAGGGGGGGGCGAACACTGAAGCTTTCTTT
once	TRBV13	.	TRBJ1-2	CASSLGGRAGGFDGYTF	TGTGCCAGCAGCTTAGGTGGACGGGCTGGGGGTTTCGATGGCTACACCTTC